A selection of T cell receptor beta chains follows, all from one sample in a study of shared clonotypes between healthy human individuals. Here immunoSEQ multiplex PCR was the method, and the copy in TCRdb shows in-frame clones only, minus some. The sample gives almost 750,000 clones, approximately 72% of which show up once; around 1.7% is in the top ten. Sequences were obtained from memory CD4+ T cells sorted from blood. All receptors derive from a woman aged 25 to 39 in good health. CDR3s include the opening cysteine and the closing phenylalanine or tryptophan. D genes are given only for firm matches. Rows may omit the clone size; those that give it use once, few, many or a size class.

NA,TRBJ1-5,TRBV28,TRBD1,CASSSSGQGNQPQHF,TGTGCCAGCAGTTCCTCCGGACAGGGCAATCAGCCCCAGCATTTT
NA,TRBJ2-5,TRBV29-1,TRBD1,CSVSAGGDTQYF,TGCAGCGTGTCGGCAGGGGGCGATACCCAGTACTTC
once,TRBJ2-7,TRBV6-6,TRBD2,CASLTQAGGLDEQYF,TGTGCCAGCTTGACCCAAGCGGGAGGTCTAGACGAGCAGTACTTC
NA,TRBJ2-3,TRBV10-3,TRBD2,CAISRSTGTSGPDTQYF,TGTGCCATCAGTCGGTCGACCGGGACTAGCGGGCCTGATACGCAGTATTTT
NA,TRBJ1-5,TRBV7-2,NA,CASSLVAVVDGQPQHF,TGTGCCAGCAGCTTAGTGGCCGTCGTAGATGGTCAGCCCCAGCATTTT
NA,TRBJ1-1,TRBV6-1,NA,CASNAARMNTEAFF,TGTGCCAGCAACGCCGCGAGGATGAACACTGAAGCTTTCTTT
NA,TRBJ2-4,TRBV9,TRBD2,CASSVRISGMEAKNIQYF,TGTGCCAGCAGCGTAAGAATTAGCGGGATGGAAGCCAAAAACATTCAGTACTTC
NA,TRBJ2-1,TRBV27,TRBD2,CASSPKTSGSYNEQFF,TGTGCCAGCAGTCCGAAGACTAGCGGCTCCTACAATGAGCAGTTCTTC
NA,TRBJ2-7,TRBV28,NA,CASRVDPYEQYF,TGTGCCAGCAGGGTGGACCCCTACGAGCAGTACTTC
NA,TRBJ2-7,TRBV27,NA,CASSPPGAYEQYF,TGTGCCAGCAGTCCCCCAGGGGCTTACGAGCAGTACTTC
NA,TRBJ2-1,TRBV4-1,TRBD2,CASSPPAGGRTWSEQFF,TGCGCCAGCAGCCCCCCCGCGGGCGGGAGAACTTGGAGTGAGCAGTTCTTC
NA,TRBJ2-3,TRBV12-2,NA,CASREQGPSGKGDTQYF,TGTGCAAGTCGCGAACAAGGCCCTAGCGGGAAGGGAGATACGCAGTATTTT
NA,TRBJ2-1,TRBV19,TRBD1,CASKGGTGGHPSSYNEQFF,TGTGCCAGTAAAGGGGGGACAGGGGGTCACCCTAGCTCCTACAATGAGCAGTTCTTC
NA,TRBJ2-6,TRBV19,NA,CASTVGTSFSRSGANVLTF,TGTGCCAGTACTGTAGGGACATCTTTTAGTAGATCTGGGGCCAACGTCCTGACTTTC
few,TRBJ1-5,TRBV7-2,TRBD1,CASSSDRGGQPQHF,TGTGCCAGCAGCTCGGACAGGGGAGGGCAGCCCCAGCATTTT
NA,TRBJ2-7,TRBV27,NA,CASSRKDPTYEQYF,TGTGCCAGCAGTAGAAAGGACCCAACCTACGAGCAGTACTTC
NA,TRBJ1-2,TRBV10-3,TRBD1,CAIRPGTGVIYGYTF,TGTGCCATCAGGCCCGGGACAGGGGTGATCTATGGCTACACCTTC
NA,TRBJ1-5,TRBV5-6,NA,CASSLRGAGNQPQHF,TGTGCCAGCAGCTTGAGAGGGGCAGGCAATCAGCCCCAGCATTTT
NA,TRBJ1-3,TRBV29-1,NA,CSVEMKTSSGNTIYF,TGCAGCGTTGAAATGAAGACGAGCTCTGGAAACACCATATATTTT
NA,TRBJ1-5,TRBV6-6,NA,CASSPGRNQPQHF,TGTGCCAGCAGTCCGGGGAGGAATCAGCCCCAGCATTTT
NA,TRBJ1-1,TRBV10-3,NA,CAISGQAGGEAFF,TGTGCCATCAGTGGACAGGCCGGTGGTGAAGCTTTCTTT
NA,TRBJ1-4,TRBV27,NA,CASSARAGQLYGEKLFF,TGTGCCAGCAGTGCGCGGGCAGGGCAGTTGTACGGCGAAAAACTGTTTTTT
NA,TRBJ1-5,TRBV15,NA,CATSRKRQYPDQPQHF,TGTGCCACCAGCAGAAAAAGACAGTATCCTGATCAGCCCCAGCATTTT
many,TRBJ2-1,TRBV28,NA,CASSPGPPRDEQFF,TGTGCCAGCAGTCCCGGCCCTCCCAGGGATGAGCAGTTCTTC
many,TRBJ2-1,TRBV7-8,NA,CASSLQGYNEQFF,TGTGCCAGCAGCCTTCAGGGGTACAATGAGCAGTTCTTC
NA,TRBJ1-1,TRBV7-9,TRBD1,CASSRPTGVTEAFF,TGTGCCAGCAGCCGTCCCACAGGGGTGACTGAAGCTTTCTTT
many,TRBJ1-5,TRBV6-1,NA,CASSDNRASNQPQHF,TGTGCCAGCAGTGACAACAGGGCAAGCAATCAGCCCCAGCATTTT
NA,TRBJ2-2,TRBV19,TRBD1,CASSIDRAGGVLGGELFF,TGTGCCAGTAGTATAGATCGGGCAGGGGGCGTCCTAGGCGGGGAGCTGTTTTTT
NA,TRBJ2-5,TRBV5-6,TRBD2,CASSLGLAGLYQETQYF,TGTGCCAGCAGCCTCGGACTAGCGGGCTTGTACCAAGAGACCCAGTACTTC
once,TRBJ2-2,TRBV27,NA,CASSLAKLVDAGELFF,TGTGCCAGCAGTTTAGCTAAACTAGTTGATGCCGGGGAGCTGTTTTTT
NA,TRBJ1-1,TRBV7-2,NA,CASSPTDRANTEAFF,TGTGCCAGCAGCCCCACTGATAGGGCGAACACTGAAGCTTTCTTT
NA,TRBJ2-7,TRBV27,TRBD2,CASSLTGLAGAGRYEQYF,TGTGCCAGCAGTTTGACAGGACTAGCGGGAGCAGGGCGCTACGAGCAGTACTTC
NA,TRBJ2-2,TRBV19,TRBD2,CASTRGLAGAVTGELFF,TGTGCCAGTACCCGAGGGTTGGCGGGAGCGGTCACCGGGGAGCTGTTTTTT
NA,TRBJ2-7,TRBV14,TRBD2,CASSRLPGLAGGTTNYEQYF,TGTGCCAGCAGCCGGTTGCCGGGACTAGCGGGAGGCACGACGAACTACGAGCAGTACTTC
NA,TRBJ2-5,TRBV19,NA,CASSSLSLEETQYF,TGTGCCAGTAGTAGTCTGTCACTGGAGGAGACCCAGTACTTC
NA,TRBJ2-2,TRBV5-1,TRBD1,CASSHRDRVLTGELFF,TGCGCCAGCAGCCACCGGGACAGGGTTCTAACCGGGGAGCTGTTTTTT
NA,TRBJ2-6,TRBV11-2,NA,CASSHGGYSGANVLTF,TGTGCCAGCAGCCACGGCGGGTATTCTGGGGCCAACGTCCTGACTTTC
NA,TRBJ1-4,TRBV2,NA,CASSENGGGNSNGGLFF,TGTGCCAGCAGTGAAAACGGAGGAGGGAACTCGAATGGAGGACTGTTTTTT
NA,TRBJ1-3,TRBV18,TRBD1,CASSRQGQAGNTIYF,TGTGCCAGCTCACGCCAGGGACAGGCTGGAAACACCATATATTTT
NA,TRBJ1-2,TRBV29-1,NA,CSSTDSQAISYGYTF,TGCAGCTCTACTGACAGCCAAGCGATTTCCTATGGCTACACCTTC
once,TRBJ1-1,TRBV6-5,NA,CASSYRVRSTEAFF,TGTGCCAGCAGTTACCGGGTCCGGAGCACTGAAGCTTTCTTT
NA,TRBJ2-1,TRBV7-9,NA,CASSGPGQYNEQFF,TGTGCCAGCAGCGGACCGGGACAATACAATGAGCAGTTCTTC